This T cell receptor beta chain was obtained from a study of PD-L1 blockade in urothelial cancer. Study in general: Males with urothelial cancer arising in the bladder constituted most of the 29 patients. T cells numbered a median of approximately 150,000 in the blood samples. Blood was analyzed 3 weeks (second dose) and 6 weeks after treatment start.

The CDR3 runs 17 residues. Germline CDR1 is LNHDA and CDR2 is SQIVND (reference sequence). V dropped 4 bases and J dropped 4 bases, with 20 bases sitting between them. This clone has a handful of counts. Sampling of each patient yielded between 1 and 8 specimens, collected pretreatment and on-treatment. Here immunoSEQ multiplex PCR was the method, and the copy in TCRdb shows in-frame clones only, minus some. The sample consists of tens of thousands of clones, more than 70% of them appearing once. The chain has TRBV19 and TRBJ1-3, with D perhaps TRBD1 (6 bases). The sample consisted of PBMCs, taken around atezolizumab (anti-PD-L1) treatment. The receptor was derived from a man over 45 with urothelial cancer. CDR3 in amino acids: CASSTTSQGSYGNTIYF. The CDR3 nucleotides are TGTGCCAGTAGTACCACATCACAGGGATCCTACGGAAACACCATATATTTT.